These T cell receptor beta chains were read from a single sample in a study of radiotherapy plus CTLA-4 blockade in lung cancer. Sequenced by immunoSEQ multiplex PCR; TCRdb stores in-frame clones only, minus some. Among more than 65,000 clones listed, 83% were seen once. Sequencing used peripheral blood, obtained from a patient treated with radiotherapy plus ipilimumab. These receptors were obtained from a human donor with non-small cell lung cancer who had stable disease on radiotherapy plus ipilimumab. The CDR3 runs from the conserved cysteine through the conserved F or W. D genes are given only for firm matches. Clone size, where shown, is once, few, many, or a class for clones that have expanded.

abundance	v_gene	j_gene	d_gene	CDR3nt	CDR3aa
.	TRBV19	TRBJ2-7	.	TGTGCCAGTAAGGAGGGAATGGGCTACGAGCAGTACTTC	CASKEGMGYEQYF
.	TRBV5-1	TRBJ1-1	.	TGCGCCAGCAGCTTCGCGGGGGGAGACACTGAAGCTTTCTTT	CASSFAGGDTEAFF
.	TRBV2	TRBJ2-7	TRBD2	TGTGCCAGTCGCGGGGCTAGCGGGAGGGGAGAGCAGTACTTC	CASRGASGRGEQYF
.	TRBV5-3	TRBJ1-1	.	TGTGCCAGAAGCCCCATTACTGAAGCCTTCTTT	CARSPITEAFF
.	TRBV28	TRBJ2-4	.	TGTGCCAGCAGTGGGTCGGGACTTTCAAACATTCAGTACTTC	CASSGSGLSNIQYF
few	TRBV19	TRBJ1-2	.	TGTGCCAGTAGTATAGATCTATCGACGCTCGTAGGGGGCTACACCTTC	CASSIDLSTLVGGYTF
.	TRBV28	TRBJ2-1	TRBD1	TGTGCCAGCACACCGCCGGGACAGCTTAATGAGCAGTTCTTC	CASTPPGQLNEQFF
once	TRBV27	TRBJ2-1	.	TGTGCCAGCAGTCAACGGCGGGGACTGGAAAACAATGAGCAGTTCTTC	CASSQRRGLENNEQFF
.	TRBV2	TRBJ2-7	.	TGTGCCAGCAGCGACAGTGCAGGGTTATACGAGCAGTACTTC	CASSDSAGLYEQYF
few	TRBV7-3	TRBJ2-2	.	TGTGCCAGCAGCTTACGGCAGGGCCTGGAGCTGTTTTTT	CASSLRQGLELFF
.	TRBV6-6	TRBJ1-6	.	TGTGCCAGCAATGGGGGGGAAACCGTCAATTCACCCCTCCACTTT	CASNGGETVNSPLHF
.	TRBV7-2	TRBJ1-3	TRBD1	TGTGCCAGCAGCCCGGGACAGCTCCTAAGACCCTCTGGAAACACCATATATTTT	CASSPGQLLRPSGNTIYF
.	TRBV5-1	TRBJ2-1	TRBD2	TGCGCCAGCAGCGATCCGGGACTAGCGGGAGGATCCTACAATGAGCAGTTCTTC	CASSDPGLAGGSYNEQFF
few	TRBV4-1	TRBJ2-2	TRBD2	TGCGCCAGCAGCCAAGTAGCTAGCGGGAGGACCGGGGAGCTGTTTTTT	CASSQVASGRTGELFF
.	TRBV6-1	TRBJ2-7	TRBD2	TGTGCCAGCAGCCCCGTACGGGGGGGCGGGCAGTACTTC	CASSPVRGGGQYF
.	TRBV7-8	TRBJ2-7	.	TGTGCCAGCAGCTTGAGGCAGAGTTACGAGCAGTACTTC	CASSLRQSYEQYF
once	TRBV13	TRBJ1-2	TRBD1	TGTGCCAGCAGCTTGGGCGGAGACAGGGGAAATGGCTACACCTTC	CASSLGGDRGNGYTF
.	TRBV6-1	TRBJ2-7	.	TGTGCCAGCAGTGTTCGAGACAGGCTCATAGGGGACGAGCAGTACTTC	CASSVRDRLIGDEQYF
.	TRBV28	TRBJ1-6	.	TGTGCCAGCAGTCCTCCGGGGTATGGTTCACCCCTCCACTTT	CASSPPGYGSPLHF
few	TRBV14	TRBJ1-3	.	TGTGCCAGCAGCCCCGGGCCAGAGATTGTCTTTGGAAACACCATATATTTT	CASSPGPEIVFGNTIYF
.	TRBV10-2	TRBJ1-5	TRBD1	TGCGCCAGCAGTCTAGACAGGGGGTTTAATCAGCCCCAGCATTTT	CASSLDRGFNQPQHF
.	TRBV28	TRBJ1-2	.	TGTGCCAGCAGGGTCGGGGGGCGCCTAGGTGGCTACACCTTC	CASRVGGRLGGYTF
.	TRBV30	TRBJ1-3	TRBD1	TGTGCCGTGGATGGGGGACAGGGTAACTTCCCCATATATTTT	CAVDGGQGNFPIYF
.	TRBV7-9	TRBJ2-1	.	TGTGCCAGCGGAGGGTGGGCCTACAATGAGCAGTTCTTC	CASGGWAYNEQFF
.	TRBV19	TRBJ2-7	TRBD2	TGTGCCAGTAGTAAACTAGCGGGGAACTACGAGCAGTACTTC	CASSKLAGNYEQYF
once	TRBV27	TRBJ2-7	.	TGTGCCAGCAGTCTCGGGGTAGAGTCGGAGCAGTACTTC	CASSLGVESEQYF
.	TRBV19	TRBJ2-1	TRBD2	TGTGCCAGTAGTCCCTCGCGCGGGAGGGCCACGTATGAGCAGTTCTTC	CASSPSRGRATYEQFF
once	TRBV5-4	TRBJ1-3	.	TGTGCCAGCAGCTTTCGGCAGAGCTCTGGAAACACCATATATTTT	CASSFRQSSGNTIYF
.	TRBV7-9	TRBJ1-6	TRBD1	TGTGCCAGCCAGGGACAGGGGGAAGGACCCCTCCACTTT	CASQGQGEGPLHF
.	TRBV7-9	TRBJ1-1	TRBD1	TGTGCCAGCAGCTTCTGGACAGGGGCTTTGAACACTGAAGCTTTCTTT	CASSFWTGALNTEAFF
.	TRBV7-6	TRBJ2-3	.	TGTGCCAGCAGCTCGATACTTCGGGAAAGCAACTGGGCTACGCAGTATTTT	CASSSILRESNWATQYF
.	TRBV19	TRBJ2-7	.	TGTGCCAGTAGTACAACGACCATAGGACACTCCTACGAGCAGTACTTC	CASSTTTIGHSYEQYF
.	TRBV5-4	TRBJ1-4	.	TGTGCCAGCAGCTCGGTAGACAGACCTGATGAAAAACTGTTTTTT	CASSSVDRPDEKLFF
.	TRBV7-6	TRBJ2-5	TRBD1	TGTGCCAGCAGCTTAGGGACCGACAGGGGTGGGGAGACCCAGTACTTC	CASSLGTDRGGETQYF
.	TRBV6-5	TRBJ1-1	.	TGTGCCAGCAGTTACGGGGCGGTTGGAACTGAAGCTTTCTTT	CASSYGAVGTEAFF
few	TRBV18	TRBJ2-2	TRBD1	TGTGCCAGCTCACCACCAAGGACAGGGGAGAGGGAGCTGTTTTTT	CASSPPRTGERELFF
.	TRBV7-9	TRBJ1-2	TRBD1	TGTGCCAGCAGCTTGACAGGGGTTAACTATGGCTACACCTTC	CASSLTGVNYGYTF
.	TRBV5-8	TRBJ2-7	.	TGTGCCACCCGACAGGAGAGCTCCTACGAGCAGTACTTC	CATRQESSYEQYF
.	TRBV30	TRBJ2-7	.	TGTGCCTGGAGTAGCAACGAGCAGTACTTC	CAWSSNEQYF
.	TRBV28	TRBJ1-2	.	TGTGCCAGCACCCCGGGGGGAACTATGGGCTACACCTTC	CASTPGGTMGYTF
.	TRBV6-1	TRBJ2-5	.	TGTGCCAGCAGTGAAGCGGAACAAGAGACCCAGTACTTC	CASSEAEQETQYF
.	TRBV30	TRBJ2-1	.	TGTGCCTGGAGGAAGTACGGGCCCTACAATGAGCAGTTCTTC	CAWRKYGPYNEQFF
once	TRBV19	TRBJ1-2	.	TGTGCCAGTAGTATAAACTGGGGGGGCGGCTACACCTTC	CASSINWGGGYTF
.	TRBV6-1	TRBJ1-1	TRBD1	TGTGCCAGCAGTGAACCTACCTCGGGACAGACGAACACTGAAGCTTTCTTT	CASSEPTSGQTNTEAFF
.	TRBV7-9	TRBJ1-4	TRBD1	TGTGCCAGCAGCTTCCCGGGACAGGGGAGTGAAAAACTGTTTTTT	CASSFPGQGSEKLFF
.	TRBV30	TRBJ2-2	.	TGTGCCTGGAGTTTATTAGGCACCGGGGAGCTGTTTTTT	CAWSLLGTGELFF
once	TRBV2	TRBJ1-5	.	TGTGCCAGCAGCGTCGACCAGGGAACGGGTAGCAATCAGCCCCAGCATTTT	CASSVDQGTGSNQPQHF
.	TRBV21-1	TRBJ1-5	.	TGTGCCAGCAGCAAACTGACTTATAGCAATCAGCCCCAGCATTTT	CASSKLTYSNQPQHF
.	TRBV28	TRBJ1-1	.	TGTGCCAGCAGGCCCCTTAACACTGAAGCTTTCTTT	CASRPLNTEAFF
.	TRBV19	TRBJ2-1	.	TGTGCCAGTAGTATAGGTCACGGAGGGCTAGCGACCAATGAGCAGTTCTTC	CASSIGHGGLATNEQFF
.	TRBV4-1	TRBJ1-5	.	TGCGCCAGCAGCCAAGGAGTGGGCCAGCCCCAGCATTTT	CASSQGVGQPQHF
.	TRBV28	TRBJ2-7	TRBD2	TGTGCCAGCAGTTTGCTACTAGCGGACCAGTACTTC	CASSLLLADQYF
.	TRBV11-2	TRBJ2-1	.	TGTGCCAGCAGCTTAGAACTTGACCTCGGGGAGCAGTTCTTC	CASSLELDLGEQFF
.	TRBV27	TRBJ2-3	.	TGTGCCACCCATAGTTTCACAGATACGCAGTATTTT	CATHSFTDTQYF
few	TRBV7-3	TRBJ2-7	.	TGTGCCAGCAGCTTAGACCCGGCTAGCGCCTCCTACGAGCAGTACTTC	CASSLDPASASYEQYF
few	TRBV19	TRBJ1-6	.	TGTGCCAGTAGTGCTGAATGGGATAATTCACCCCTCCACTTT	CASSAEWDNSPLHF
.	TRBV9	TRBJ2-1	TRBD2	TGTGCCAGCAGCGGAGAGGGACTACGACTCTACAATGAGCAGTTCTTC	CASSGEGLRLYNEQFF